This entry lists 30 T cell receptor beta chains sequenced from one sample in a study of cytomegalovirus exposure and HLA in healthy donors. PCR was performed using 60 Vbeta and 13 Jbeta primers. Clones were read by immunoSEQ multiplex PCR, and TCRdb kept only the in-frame ones, dropping some. The sample carries about 140,000 clones, roughly 80% recorded once. The sample comprised PBMCs. These receptors came from a woman in her thirties or forties in good health and CMV-seronegative.

This chain links TRBV6-1 with TRBJ2-1; the match to TRBD2 covers 11 bases. The CDR3 loop spans 14 amino acids. Germline V gene data show CDR1 as MNHNS and CDR2 as SASEGT. The V segment lost 8 bases and the J segment 3 bases; nucleotides outside the gene matches: 3. The CDR3 loop is CASRLAGGYNEQFF. CDR3 bases: TGTGCCAGCCGGCTAGCGGGAGGCTACAATGAGCAGTTCTTC.

This clone came up once. V gene TRBV28 combines with J gene TRBJ2-3; 14 bases are shared with TRBD2. The V and J ends lost 6 bases and 6 bases, in that order; junction bases with no gene match: 8. The germline V gene encodes CDR1 MDHEN and CDR2 SYDVKM. The CDR3 has 16 amino acids. CDR3 coding DNA: TGTGCCAGCAGCCGGGGACTAGCGGGGGAGGGGGATACGCAGTATTTT. Translation gives CASSRGLAGEGDTQYF. Looking up the rest from reference TRBV28 and TRBJ2-3 gives the full variable domain: DVKVTQSSRYLVKRTGEKVFLECVQDMDHENMFWYRQDPGLGLRLIYFSYDVKMKEKGDIPEGYSVSREKKERFSLILESASTNQTSMYLCASSRGLAGEGDTQYFGPGTRLTVL.

The chain couples TRBV4-3 to TRBJ1-1; 8 bases align to TRBD1. Germline V gene data show CDR1 as LGHNA and CDR2 as YSLEER. V lost 1 base, J lost 3 bases, and 4 bases stayed unmatched. There are 15 residues in the CDR3. For the CDR3, the DNA is TGCGCCAGCAGCCAAGCGCAGGGGGCCTACACTGAAGCTTTCTTT. As protein: CASSQAQGAYTEAFF.

J is TRBJ2-5 and V is TRBV7-3; 15 bases match TRBD2. This CDR3 contains 16 residues. V shed 5 bases and J 5 bases; nucleotides not matched to a gene: 6. Germline assignment: CDR1 SGHTA and CDR2 FQGTGA. The CDR3, as DNA: TGTGCCAGCAGCCTGGGACTAGCGGGGGGCGGTGAGACCCAGTACTTC. It codes for CASSLGLAGGGETQYF.

This chain uses TRBV29-1 with TRBJ2-3, with 9 bases aligning to TRBD2. The CDR3 spans 14 residues. The V gene end was trimmed by 8 bases and the J gene end by 1 base; junction bases not matched to a gene: 7. Germline V gene data show CDR1 as SQVTM and CDR2 as ANQGSEA. CDR3 region: CSTAGGPGTDTQYF. CDR3 coding DNA: TGCAGCACGGCGGGGGGGCCGGGCACAGATACGCAGTATTTT.

The chain couples TRBV9 to TRBJ2-5; 9 bases line up with TRBD2. Germline V lookup: CDR1 SGDLS, CDR2 YYNGEE. With V trimmed by 0 bases and J by 4 bases, 7 bases remained unmatched. This CDR3 comprises 16 residues. The CDR3 spells CASSVGGAGGLETQYF. The CDR3 DNA reads as TGTGCCAGCAGCGTAGGCGGAGCGGGAGGATTAGAGACCCAGTACTTC.

The rearrangement joins TRBV28 to TRBJ1-1, with 11 bases aligning to TRBD1. Germline CDR1 reads MDHEN; CDR2 reads SYDVKM. This CDR3 region has 17 residues. The trim removed 6 bases at V and 3 bases at J, leaving 12 bases unmatched. The CDR3 region has the DNA TGTGCCAGCAGCCCCGGACAGGGGGCAAGGCGCGACACTGAAGCTTTCTTT. Translating it yields CASSPGQGARRDTEAFF.

This chain links TRBV5-4 with TRBJ2-2, with D perhaps matching TRBD1 (6 bases). This CDR3 is built from 14 residues. V was pared by 4 bases and J by 3 bases, with 10 bases between. Germline V gene sequence: CDR1 SGHNT, CDR2 YYREEE (reference sequence). The CDR3 region is CASSRDTYTGELFF. CDR3 bases: TGTGCCAGCAGCAGGGACACCTACACCGGGGAGCTGTTTTTT.

The gene calls are TRBV10-3 and TRBJ2-1; 10 bases are a match to TRBD2. The V gene end was trimmed by 2 bases and the J gene end by 4 bases; junction bases not matched to a gene: 17. Germline V lookup: CDR1 ENHRY, CDR2 SYGVKD. The CDR3 consists of 20 residues. CDR3 DNA sequence: TGTGCCATCAGTGAGCCTGGGGTGGTAGCGGGAGGACTCTTTTACAATGAGCAGTTCTTC. This codes for CAISEPGVVAGGLFYNEQFF.

The chain links TRBV28 to TRBJ2-5; 13 nucleotides align to TRBD2. There are 17 residues in the CDR3. Unmatched junction bases numbered 5, after V lost 3 bases and J lost 1 base. The germline V gene has CDR1 MDHEN and CDR2 SYDVKM. This chain's CDR3 is CASSFSGLAGPQETQYF. In nucleotides, the CDR3 is TGTGCCAGCAGTTTCTCGGGACTAGCGGGGCCCCAAGAGACCCAGTACTTC.

The chain links TRBV5-6 to TRBJ2-7; TRBD2 matches 9 bases. Germline loops: CDR1 SGHDT, CDR2 YYEEEE. The ends lost 1 base at V and 0 bases at J; junction bases unmatched: 2. The CDR3 spans 15 residues. As DNA, the CDR3 is TGTGCCAGCAGCTTGCCTAGCGGGGTCTCCTACGAGCAGTACTTC. It specifies CASSLPSGVSYEQYF.

In the case of this clone: Relative to the germline gene, one junction end is altered; a read error may explain this. The gene calls are TRBV7-9 and TRBJ1-2; the match to TRBD1 covers 11 bases. The CDR3 has 15 amino acids. Germline CDR1 and CDR2: SEHNR and FQNEAQ (reference sequence). The CDR3 DNA reads as TGTTCCAGCAGCTTGGACGGACAGGGGGCGAGAGGCTACACCTTC. Residues: CSSSLDGQGARGYTF. Full variable domain (outside the CDR3, taken from reference TRBV7-9 and TRBJ1-2): DTGVSQNPRHKITKRGQNVTFRCDPISEHNRLYWYRQTLGQGPEFLTYFQNEAQLEKSRLLSDRFSAERPKGSFSTLEIQRTEQGDSAMYLCSSSLDGQGARGYTFGSGTRLTVV.

The genes are TRBV15 and TRBJ2-7; D not resolved. The V gene's germline CDR1 is LNHNV and CDR2 YYDKDF (reference sequence). The CDR3 totals 13 residues. The ends were cut back, 3 bases at V and 6 bases at J, with 12 bases in the middle. CDR3 amino acids: CATSSVSPGEQYF. CDR3 DNA: TGTGCCACCAGCAGCGTCAGCCCAGGCGAGCAGTACTTC. Together with reference TRBV15 and TRBJ2-7, the CDR3 gives the full variable domain: DAMVIQNPRYQVTQFGKPVTLSCSQTLNHNVMYWYQQKSSQAPKLLFHYYDKDFNNEADTPDNFQSRRPNTSFCFLDIRSPGLGDTAMYLCATSSVSPGEQYFGPGTRLTVT.

The J gene is TRBJ2-5, the V gene TRBV5-6; 7 nucleotides line up with TRBD1. CDR1 SGHDT and CDR2 YYEEEE come from the germline V gene. The CDR3 runs 15 residues. V shed 4 bases and J 2 bases; nucleotides not matched to a gene: 8. Written as DNA, the CDR3 is TGTGCCAGCAGCCTCAGTGGGACAGCACAAGAGACCCAGTACTTC. Translation: CASSLSGTAQETQYF. Full variable domain (outside the CDR3, taken from reference TRBV5-6 and TRBJ2-5): DAGVTQSPTHLIKTRGQQVTLRCSPKSGHDTVSWYQQALGQGPQFIFQYYEEEERQRGNFPDRFSGHQFPNYSSELNVNALLLGDSALYLCASSLSGTAQETQYFGPGTRLLVL.

This clone has a single count. The V and J genes are TRBV5-6 and TRBJ2-7, with 9 bases that match TRBD1. The V gene's germline CDR1 is SGHDT and CDR2 YYEEEE. This CDR3 has 16 residues. The ends lost 0 bases at V and 0 bases at J; junction bases unmatched: 4. The CDR3 reads CASSLAVTGGSYEQYF. The CDR3 DNA reads as TGTGCCAGCAGCTTGGCAGTGACAGGGGGCTCCTACGAGCAGTACTTC.

The chain uses TRBV7-9 and TRBJ2-3; 9 nucleotides line up with TRBD2. After removal of 5 bases from V and 1 base from J, the junction contained 1 base not matched to a gene. Germline V gene lookup returns CDR1 SEHNR and CDR2 FQNEAQ (reference sequence). The CDR3 totals 14 residues. This CDR3 reads CASSPSGGTDTQYF. For the CDR3, the DNA is TGTGCCAGCAGCCCTAGCGGGGGCACAGATACGCAGTATTTT.

This chain connects TRBV5-1 to TRBJ2-3; D is uncertain. Germline V gene sequence: CDR1 SGHRS, CDR2 YFSETQ. Between the trimmed V and J ends, which lost 0 bases and 0 bases, there was a span of 5 bases. The CDR3 consists of 14 residues. The CDR3 region has the DNA TGCGCCAGCAGCTTGGCTTCGAGCACAGATACGCAGTATTTT. Protein sequence: CASSLASSTDTQYF.

This chain connects TRBV4-3 to TRBJ2-5; D not resolved. The CDR3 totals 14 residues. With 0 bases removed from V and 5 bases from J, the gap between germline ends came to 10 bases. In germline, CDR1 is LGHNA, CDR2 YSLEER. The CDR3 sequence is CASSQDRVRETQYF. The CDR3 DNA sequence: TGCGCCAGCAGCCAAGATCGGGTGAGGGAGACCCAGTACTTC.

This clone was recorded once. The chain carries TRBV14 and TRBJ2-4, with 10 bases fitting TRBD1. The CDR3 is 19 amino acids. V trimming: 1 base; J trimming: 3 bases; junction bases outside the gene matches: 12. Germline V CDR1 and CDR2: SGHDN, FVKESK. This chain's CDR3 is CASSQAPTGTGVDKNIQYF. CDR3 in DNA: TGTGCCAGCAGCCAAGCCCCAACCGGGACAGGGGTGGACAAAAACATTCAGTACTTC.

The V and J genes are TRBV29-1 and TRBJ1-3, with D uncertain. V dropped 3 bases and J dropped 4 bases, with 7 bases sitting between them. The CDR3 is 12 amino acids. Looked up from germline, CDR1 is SQVTM and CDR2 is ANQGSEA. This CDR3 reads CSVEAQGNTIYF. CDR3 sequence (DNA): TGCAGCGTTGAGGCCCAGGGAAACACCATATATTTT.

This clone was seen a single time. The rearrangement links TRBV7-2 to TRBJ1-3, with 7 bases fitting TRBD1. CDR1 SGHTA and CDR2 FQGNSA come from the germline V gene. The V gene end was trimmed by 5 bases and the J gene end by 4 bases; junction bases not matched to a gene: 5. The CDR3 is 14 amino acids. The CDR3 reads CASSPDRAGNTIYF. The CDR3 coding sequence is TGTGCCAGCAGCCCCGACAGGGCCGGAAACACCATATATTTT.

The rearrangement joins TRBV4-2 to TRBJ2-1, with a tentative D call TRBD2 (7 bases). The CDR3 contains 18 residues. Trimming pared 1 base from V and 4 bases from J, leaving 20 bases between. From germline, CDR1 is LGHNA and CDR2 YNFKEQ. The chain's CDR3 is CASSQVSQGGGGYNEQFF. CDR3 coding DNA: TGTGCCAGCAGCCAAGTATCCCAAGGAGGGGGGGGATACAATGAGCAGTTCTTC.

This clone was seen a few times. The gene calls are TRBV5-5 and TRBJ1-4; TRBD1 matches at 7 bases. Germline values: CDR1 SGHKS, CDR2 YYEKEE (reference sequence). The CDR3 covers 17 residues. V dropped 2 bases and J dropped 0; count of bases not matched to a gene: 7. For the CDR3, the DNA is TGTGCCAGCAGCTTCAACCCAACAGGGGCAACTAATGAAAAACTGTTTTTT. Translated: CASSFNPTGATNEKLFF.

The gene calls are TRBV16 and TRBJ1-4; no definite D call. The V gene's germline CDR1 is KGHSY and CDR2 FQNENV. V dropped 0 bases and J dropped 4 bases, with 12 bases sitting between them. This CDR3 comprises 16 residues. CDR3 in DNA: TGTGCCAGCAGCCAATCACATCGACTCTTTAATGAAAAACTGTTTTTT. This encodes CASSQSHRLFNEKLFF.

The rearrangement uses TRBV28 and TRBJ2-3, with a possible D match to TRBD2 (6 bases). The CDR3 has 15 amino acids. V dropped 3 bases and J dropped 0 bases, with 10 bases sitting between them. Germline assignment: CDR1 MDHEN and CDR2 SYDVKM. The CDR3, as DNA: TGTGCCAGCAGTTTTGAGAGCGGGAGCACAGATACGCAGTATTTT. Its protein is CASSFESGSTDTQYF.

The rearrangement links TRBV11-2 to TRBJ1-4, with no clear D. Deletions cut 5 bases from V and 4 bases from J, with 14 bases between. The germline CDR1 and CDR2 sequences are SGHAT and FQNNGV. There are 15 residues in the CDR3. CDR3 loop: CASSPTSLSNEKLFF. In DNA form, the CDR3 reads TGTGCCAGCAGCCCTACGTCATTGAGTAATGAAAAACTGTTTTTT.

This chain links TRBV15 with TRBJ2-1; no definite D call. The ends were cut back, 5 bases at V and 7 bases at J, with 21 bases in the middle. The CDR3 is 16 amino acids. Per the germline V gene, CDR1 is LNHNV and CDR2 is YYDKDF (reference sequence). CDR3 nucleotide sequence: TGTGCCACCAGCCCTTCTGGCAGCAGCGCGCCGAATGAGCAGTTCTTC. Translation: CATSPSGSSAPNEQFF.

V gene TRBV5-5 combines with J gene TRBJ1-6, with 8 bases identical to TRBD1. V was clipped by 5 bases and J by 9 bases; unmatched bases: 10. The V gene's germline CDR1 is SGHKS and CDR2 YYEKEE (reference sequence). This CDR3 is built from 15 residues. For the CDR3, the DNA is TGTGCCAGCAGTCAACACGGACAGGGCGGTTCACCCCTCCACTTT. Translated: CASSQHGQGGSPLHF.

The chain uses TRBV6-5 and TRBJ1-1; perhaps TRBD1 as D (6 bases). This CDR3 is 13 amino acids long. Germline values: CDR1 MNHEY, CDR2 SVGAGI. Trimming shortened V by 2 bases and J by 12 bases, and 16 bases separated the two germline ends. CDR3 loop: CASSYGTPGDTFF. The CDR3 nucleotides read TGTGCCAGCAGTTACGGAACACCCGGGGACACTTTCTTT.

V gene TRBV5-6 combines with J gene TRBJ2-5; D unresolved. V shed 4 bases and J shed 1 base, with 11 bases lying between them. Germline V CDR1 and CDR2: SGHDT, YYEEEE. The CDR3 sequence is 14 residues long. CDR3 nucleotides: TGTGCCAGCAGCCGATTCTGGGCCCAAGAGACCCAGTACTTC. It codes for CASSRFWAQETQYF.